Listed below are T cell receptor beta chains from one sample, sequenced in a study of T-cell reconstitution after alpha-beta-depleted transplantation in children. MiXCR was run by TCRdb on the PCR reads, yielding one entry per CDR3 protein. Among some 300,000 distinct CDR3 sequences listed, 10% were seen once. The source was PBMCs from the stem cell graft donor, collected from the stem cell graft. The receptor source for this set is a human donor who donated a stem cell graft to a child with acute lymphoblastic leukemia. CDR3s include the opening cysteine and the closing phenylalanine or tryptophan. The D gene is left open where the match is weak. Only part of the rows carry a size: once, few, many, or a class if the clone is expanded.

size: NA; J: TRBJ2-1; D: NA; V: TRBV20-1; DNA: TGCAGTGCTAGGGAATTCAATGAGCAGTTCTTC; CDR3: CSAREFNEQFF
size: NA; J: TRBJ2-3; D: NA; V: TRBV7-3; DNA: TGTGCCAGCAGCCGTGGGGGAGGAGATACGCAGTATTTT; CDR3: CASSRGGGDTQYF
size: few; J: TRBJ2-3; D: TRBD2; V: TRBV5-1; DNA: TGCGCCAGCAGCTTGTCGGCTAGCGGGAGAGGAGATACGCAGTATTTT; CDR3: CASSLSASGRGDTQYF
size: many; J: TRBJ2-3; D: TRBD2; V: TRBV20-1; DNA: TGCAGTGCTAGTGGGACTAGCGGGAGGAATACGCAGTATTTT; CDR3: CSASGTSGRNTQYF
size: many; J: TRBJ2-1; D: TRBD1; V: TRBV15; DNA: TGTGCCACCAGCACCTTTCGTACTCGGACAGGGAACTCCTACAATGAGCAGTTCTTC; CDR3: CATSTFRTRTGNSYNEQFF
size: many; J: TRBJ2-1; D: NA; V: TRBV4-1; DNA: TGCGCCAGCAGCCAAGATCCAGGTGATGAGCAGTTCTTC; CDR3: CASSQDPGDEQFF
size: few; J: TRBJ1-2; D: NA; V: TRBV15; DNA: TGTGCCACCAGCAAAACCTTCTCAGGGGTCTATGGCTACACCTTC; CDR3: CATSKTFSGVYGYTF
size: NA; J: TRBJ2-5; D: TRBD2; V: TRBV20-1; DNA: TGCAGTGCTAGAGGCGAGGGTAGCGGGGGGGCGCAAGAGACCCAGTACTTC; CDR3: CSARGEGSGGAQETQYF
size: many; J: TRBJ2-1; D: NA; V: TRBV28; DNA: TGTGCCGGCTCGGGTATCTCCTACAATGAGCAGTTCTTC; CDR3: CAGSGISYNEQFF
size: many; J: TRBJ2-5; D: TRBD1; V: TRBV5-1; DNA: TGCGCCAGCAGCCAAACAGGGGATATCCAAGAGACCCAGTACTTC; CDR3: CASSQTGDIQETQYF
size: NA; J: TRBJ2-1; D: TRBD2; V: TRBV27; DNA: TGTGCCAGCAGTTCAGCCGGACTAGCGGGAGGGCCATACAATGAGCAGTTCTTC; CDR3: CASSSAGLAGGPYNEQFF
size: NA; J: TRBJ2-1; D: NA; V: TRBV20-1; DNA: TGCAGTACATGGCGGGATAGTTACAATGAGCAGTTCTTC; CDR3: CSTWRDSYNEQFF
size: many; J: TRBJ2-7; D: NA; V: TRBV4-1; DNA: TGCGCCAGCAGCCAAGGCACAATTGGAAACGAGCAGTACTTC; CDR3: CASSQGTIGNEQYF
size: NA; J: TRBJ2-5; D: NA; V: TRBV18; DNA: TGTGCCAGCTCACCGCAGGGAGGTCAAGAGACCCAGTACTTC; CDR3: CASSPQGGQETQYF
size: many; J: TRBJ2-7; D: TRBD1; V: TRBV27; DNA: TGTGCCAGCAGTTCGGGACAGAGCTCCTACGAGCAGTACTTC; CDR3: CASSSGQSSYEQYF
size: NA; J: TRBJ2-7; D: TRBD2; V: TRBV28; DNA: TGTGCCAGCAGTTTCCCTCGGGCGGGCGGGAGCTCCTACGAGCAGTACTTC; CDR3: CASSFPRAGGSSYEQYF
size: once; J: TRBJ2-4; D: NA; V: TRBV7-2; DNA: TGTGCCAGCAGGGATGGAGCCAAAAACATTCAGTACTTC; CDR3: CASRDGAKNIQYF
size: NA; J: TRBJ2-2; D: NA; V: TRBV7-2; DNA: TGTGCCAGCAGCCTCCGACGTACAACCGGGGAGCTGTTTTTT; CDR3: CASSLRRTTGELFF
size: NA; J: TRBJ1-5; D: NA; V: TRBV5-1; DNA: TGCGCCAGCAGCTTGTCTTCGCCCGGTCAGCCCCAGCATTTT; CDR3: CASSLSSPGQPQHF
size: NA; J: TRBJ2-5; D: NA; V: TRBV4-1; DNA: TGCGCCAGCAGCCAAGTGATCGTGGCCGGACTAAAGGAGACCCAGTACTTC; CDR3: CASSQVIVAGLKETQYF
size: few; J: TRBJ1-4; D: NA; V: TRBV29-1; DNA: TGCAGCGTTGCAGGGGAGAGTAATGAAAAACTGTTTTTT; CDR3: CSVAGESNEKLFF
size: few; J: TRBJ2-3; D: TRBD1; V: TRBV29-1; DNA: TGCAGCGCCCGGAGGACAGGGATCCGCACAGATACGCAGTATTTT; CDR3: CSARRTGIRTDTQYF
size: many; J: TRBJ1-1; D: NA; V: TRBV12-3/TRBV12-4; DNA: TGTGCCAGCAGTTTTGGGGATGAAGCTTTCTTT; CDR3: CASSFGDEAFF
size: once; J: TRBJ2-1; D: NA; V: TRBV3-1; DNA: TGTGCCAGCAGCCCTTACACCCGGAGTTTGCTGGAGGGCAATGAGCAGTTCTTC; CDR3: CASSPYTRSLLEGNEQFF
size: NA; J: TRBJ2-7; D: NA; V: TRBV2; DNA: TGTGCCAGCAGCCCTCAGTATGTCAGAGACAGCTCGATGTTTTACGAGCAGTACTTC; CDR3: CASSPQYVRDSSMFYEQYF
size: NA; J: TRBJ2-3; D: TRBD2; V: TRBV7-8; DNA: TGTGCCAGCAGCGTCCCTAGCGGTAGCACAGATACGCAGTATTTT; CDR3: CASSVPSGSTDTQYF
size: NA; J: TRBJ2-1; D: NA; V: TRBV7-8; DNA: TGTGCCAGCAGCTTAGGGGGCCAGCCTTCCAATGAGCAGTTCTTC; CDR3: CASSLGGQPSNEQFF
size: few; J: TRBJ1-1; D: TRBD1; V: TRBV6-6; DNA: TGTGCCAGCCGAGGGGACAGGGGCACTGAAGCTTTCTTT; CDR3: CASRGDRGTEAFF
size: many; J: TRBJ2-6; D: NA; V: TRBV6-5; DNA: TGTGCCAGCGGGGGGATAGGCAGGGCCAACGTCCTGACTTTC; CDR3: CASGGIGRANVLTF
size: few; J: TRBJ2-1; D: TRBD2; V: TRBV27; DNA: TGTGCCAGCGGTTGGACTAGCGGAGGTAATGAGCAGTTCTTC; CDR3: CASGWTSGGNEQFF
size: many; J: TRBJ2-3; D: TRBD1; V: TRBV18; DNA: TGTGCCAGCTCGCCTGGGACAGGGCCAGATACGCAGTATTTT; CDR3: CASSPGTGPDTQYF
size: NA; J: TRBJ2-1; D: NA; V: TRBV24-1; DNA: TGTGCCACCAGTGCCTTGGGGCACAATGAGCAGTTCTTC; CDR3: CATSALGHNEQFF
size: many; J: TRBJ2-1; D: TRBD2; V: TRBV29-1; DNA: TGCAGCACCTGGGGGGGACTAGCCCAGAGAAGGGGGCAGTTCTTC; CDR3: CSTWGGLAQRRGQFF
size: many; J: TRBJ2-1; D: TRBD2; V: TRBV4-2; DNA: TGTGCCAGCAGCAGCCCACTAGCGGGATACCACAATGAGCAGTTCTTC; CDR3: CASSSPLAGYHNEQFF
size: many; J: TRBJ2-7; D: TRBD1; V: TRBV20-1; DNA: TGCAGTGCCCGAGGACGGGGACAGGGGCCCTTTTCTCTTTACGAGCAGTACTTC; CDR3: CSARGRGQGPFSLYEQYF
size: many; J: TRBJ2-1; D: TRBD2; V: TRBV29-1; DNA: TGCAGCGTTGAAGGCGGGAGGGTCTACAATGAGCAGTTCTTC; CDR3: CSVEGGRVYNEQFF
size: NA; J: TRBJ1-5; D: NA; V: TRBV12-3/TRBV12-4; DNA: TGTGCCAGCAGTTTAGAGTCGGCTTGGCCCCAGCATTTT; CDR3: CASSLESAWPQHF
size: NA; J: TRBJ1-2; D: NA; V: TRBV24-1; DNA: TGTGCCACCAGTGATTCGGAGGCAGCACGCTATGGCTACACCTTC; CDR3: CATSDSEAARYGYTF